The T cell receptor beta chain under discussion was sequenced for a study of vaccination and CD4 T cells after COVID-19. Study context: Convalescent donors were composed of six males and four females, of whom two were Hispanic. Post-diagnosis, post-COVID samples were collected after a median approximately 100 days, ranging 35 to 161. Overlapping spike peptides of SARS-CoV-2, HCoV-NL63, HCoV-OC43 and HCoV-229E were used, and cells were stimulated with them.

V was pared by 2 bases and J by 3 bases, with 8 bases between. CDR1 is SEHNR, CDR2 FQNEAQ, per germline (reference sequence). CDR3 size: 13 residues. Documented treatment: roughly 10-day PBMC culture with coronavirus spike peptide pools or control peptides (ViraFEST assay). Gathered ahead of the COVID-19 pandemic (2011-2018) were the CD4+ T cells of the unexposed donor. Findings of the study overall: It was observed that, in convalescent patients, a median around 87% of reactive clones arose only post-vaccination.

As to this clonotype: Antigen unknown.

Once obtained from cultured CD4+ T cells, the DNA was sequenced using the Oncomine TCR Beta short-read assay. TCRdb reprocessed the PCR reads via MiXCR and lists one record per CDR3 protein. The sample lists roughly 7,600 distinct CDR3 sequences, 30% to 45% occurring once. V and J are TRBV7-9 and TRBJ2-7, with D unclear. The source is a human donor in good health. Material for sequencing was CD4+ T cells from blood, cultured in vitro. The CDR3 reads CASSLSNLYEQYF. The CDR3, as DNA: TGTGCCAGCAGCTTATCGAACCTCTACGAGCAGTACTTC.